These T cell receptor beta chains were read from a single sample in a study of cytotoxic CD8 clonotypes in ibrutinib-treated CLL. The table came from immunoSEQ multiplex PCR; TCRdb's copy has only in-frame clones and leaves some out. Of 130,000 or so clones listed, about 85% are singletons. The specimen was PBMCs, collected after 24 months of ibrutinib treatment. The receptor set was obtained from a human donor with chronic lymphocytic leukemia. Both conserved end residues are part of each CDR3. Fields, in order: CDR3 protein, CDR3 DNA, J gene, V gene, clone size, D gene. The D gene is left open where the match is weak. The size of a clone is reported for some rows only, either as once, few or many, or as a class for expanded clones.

cdr3_aa: CASSQEARGRGQPQHF
cdr3_nt: TGTGCCAGCAGCCAAGAGGCCCGCGGCCGAGGTCAGCCCCAGCATTTT
j_call: TRBJ1-5
v_call: TRBV4-2
clone_size: -
d_call: -

cdr3_aa: CASSQGNRRINEKLFF
cdr3_nt: TGCGCCAGCAGCCAAGGGAATCGGCGGATTAATGAAAAACTGTTTTTT
j_call: TRBJ1-4
v_call: TRBV4-1
clone_size: -
d_call: -

cdr3_aa: CASSSRDNNQPQHF
cdr3_nt: TGTGCCAGCTCATCCCGGGACAACAATCAGCCCCAGCATTTT
j_call: TRBJ1-5
v_call: TRBV6-1
clone_size: few
d_call: -

cdr3_aa: CASSGLAGMTQYF
cdr3_nt: TGTGCCAGCAGCGGCCTAGCCGGGATGACCCAGTACTTC
j_call: TRBJ2-5
v_call: TRBV6-6
clone_size: once
d_call: -

cdr3_aa: CASSLMEADTQYF
cdr3_nt: TGTGCCAGCAGCTTAATGGAGGCAGATACGCAGTATTTT
j_call: TRBJ2-3
v_call: TRBV7-2
clone_size: -
d_call: -

cdr3_aa: CAWSPPGTDTQYF
cdr3_nt: TGTGCCTGGAGTCCACCAGGCACAGATACGCAGTATTTT
j_call: TRBJ2-3
v_call: TRBV30
clone_size: -
d_call: -

cdr3_aa: CASSLGVGYQAFF
cdr3_nt: TGTGCCAGCAGCTTAGGTGTCGGGTATCAAGCTTTCTTT
j_call: TRBJ1-1
v_call: TRBV7-8
clone_size: few
d_call: -

cdr3_aa: CASSVGGQETQYF
cdr3_nt: TGTGCCAGCAGCGTAGGTGGCCAAGAGACCCAGTACTTC
j_call: TRBJ2-5
v_call: TRBV9
clone_size: -
d_call: -

cdr3_aa: CASSLGTGTREQYF
cdr3_nt: TGTGCCAGCAGCTTAGGGACAGGTACACGGGAGCAGTACTTC
j_call: TRBJ2-7
v_call: TRBV11-2
clone_size: -
d_call: TRBD1

cdr3_aa: CASSIGASTDTQYF
cdr3_nt: TGTGCCAGTAGTATTGGGGCAAGCACAGATACGCAGTATTTT
j_call: TRBJ2-3
v_call: TRBV19
clone_size: once
d_call: -

cdr3_aa: CASSNDRRLYYGYTF
cdr3_nt: TGTGCCAGCAGTAACGACAGGAGACTTTACTATGGCTACACCTTC
j_call: TRBJ1-2
v_call: TRBV6-1
clone_size: -
d_call: -

cdr3_aa: CASSLARDSFDEKLFF
cdr3_nt: TGCGCCAGCAGCTTGGCCCGGGACAGCTTCGATGAAAAACTGTTTTTT
j_call: TRBJ1-4
v_call: TRBV5-1
clone_size: -
d_call: TRBD1

cdr3_aa: CASREPGQGLNTEAFF
cdr3_nt: TGTGCCAGCAGGGAACCGGGACAGGGTCTGAACACTGAAGCTTTCTTT
j_call: TRBJ1-1
v_call: TRBV28
clone_size: -
d_call: TRBD1

cdr3_aa: CASSQSDRASYEQYF
cdr3_nt: TGCGCCAGCAGTCAATCGGACAGGGCTTCCTACGAGCAGTACTTC
j_call: TRBJ2-7
v_call: TRBV23-1
clone_size: -
d_call: TRBD1

cdr3_aa: CASSRGTGVIF
cdr3_nt: TGTGCCAGCAGCCGTGGGACAGGGGTGATCTTT
j_call: TRBJ1-1
v_call: TRBV6-5
clone_size: -
d_call: TRBD1

cdr3_aa: CASSLNRASSYEQYF
cdr3_nt: TGCGCCAGCAGCCTTAACAGGGCTAGCTCCTACGAGCAGTACTTC
j_call: TRBJ2-7
v_call: TRBV5-1
clone_size: -
d_call: -

cdr3_aa: CASSSRITETQYF
cdr3_nt: TGTGCCAGCTCCTCGAGGATAACGGAGACCCAGTACTTC
j_call: TRBJ2-5
v_call: TRBV6-5
clone_size: -
d_call: -

cdr3_aa: CASSIYQAPTYEQYF
cdr3_nt: TGTGCCAGTAGTATCTACCAAGCTCCAACCTACGAGCAGTACTTC
j_call: TRBJ2-7
v_call: TRBV19
clone_size: once
d_call: -

cdr3_aa: CASSPSNRLTGINQPQHF
cdr3_nt: TGTGCCAGCAGCCCCAGCAACCGACTGACAGGGATCAATCAGCCCCAGCATTTT
j_call: TRBJ1-5
v_call: TRBV7-8
clone_size: -
d_call: TRBD1

cdr3_aa: CAITPTANTEAFF
cdr3_nt: TGTGCCATCACTCCGACAGCGAACACTGAAGCTTTCTTT
j_call: TRBJ1-1
v_call: TRBV10-3
clone_size: few
d_call: -

cdr3_aa: CASSFRSNTEAFF
cdr3_nt: TGTGCCAGCAGTTTCAGGAGCAACACTGAAGCTTTCTTT
j_call: TRBJ1-1
v_call: TRBV27
clone_size: -
d_call: -

cdr3_aa: CASSPTGSNEKLFF
cdr3_nt: TGTGCCAGCTCACCAACAGGGAGTAATGAAAAACTGTTTTTT
j_call: TRBJ1-4
v_call: TRBV18
clone_size: -
d_call: -

cdr3_aa: CAIGGGGSYEQYF
cdr3_nt: TGTGCCATCGGGGGAGGAGGCTCCTACGAGCAGTACTTC
j_call: TRBJ2-7
v_call: TRBV10-3
clone_size: -
d_call: -

cdr3_aa: CSVEVGIGNTIYF
cdr3_nt: TGCAGCGTTGAAGTAGGGATCGGAAACACCATATATTTT
j_call: TRBJ1-3
v_call: TRBV29-1
clone_size: -
d_call: -

cdr3_aa: CASSRTWGQSVYGYTF
cdr3_nt: TGTGCCAGCAGCCGAACCTGGGGGCAGAGCGTTTATGGCTACACCTTC
j_call: TRBJ1-2
v_call: TRBV7-3
clone_size: once
d_call: -

cdr3_aa: CASSPGYGTSNTEAFF
cdr3_nt: TGTGCCAGCTCACCAGGCTATGGGACGTCGAACACTGAAGCTTTCTTT
j_call: TRBJ1-1
v_call: TRBV18
clone_size: -
d_call: -

cdr3_aa: CASSQVGGVQPQHF
cdr3_nt: TGCGCCAGCAGCCAAGTAGGGGGGGTGCAGCCCCAGCATTTT
j_call: TRBJ1-5
v_call: TRBV4-1
clone_size: few
d_call: -

cdr3_aa: CASSEVGGPDTQYF
cdr3_nt: TGTGCCAGCAGTGAAGTTGGGGGCCCAGATACGCAGTATTTT
j_call: TRBJ2-3
v_call: TRBV2
clone_size: -
d_call: -

cdr3_aa: CASSYSGASYGYTF
cdr3_nt: TGTGCCAGCAGTTACTCAGGGGCCAGCTATGGCTACACCTTC
j_call: TRBJ1-2
v_call: TRBV6-6
clone_size: once
d_call: -

cdr3_aa: CASSYFEAQTPDGYTF
cdr3_nt: TGTGCCAGCAGTTACTTCGAGGCACAGACCCCGGATGGCTACACCTTC
j_call: TRBJ1-2
v_call: TRBV6-5
clone_size: -
d_call: -

cdr3_aa: CASSFGGSGANVLTF
cdr3_nt: TGTGCCAGCAGCTTCGGGGGATCTGGGGCCAACGTCCTGACTTTC
j_call: TRBJ2-6
v_call: TRBV7-6
clone_size: -
d_call: -